This section outlines one T cell receptor beta chain sequence together with its context. The method was immunoSEQ multiplex PCR; TCRdb's version includes in-frame clones alone and lacks a portion of them. The sample lists about 200,000 clones, approximately 87% occurring once. These data come from a study of blood T cell repertoires in COVID-19. Overall study: Acute-phase and convalescent COVID-19 samples originated in the United States, Italy and Spain.

The origin of this receptor is a woman in her forties or fifties with acute or convalescent COVID-19. The specimen was peripheral blood.

In DNA, the CDR3 is TGCGCCAGCAGTCAATTCCCGACAGGGATGGTCGCCTACGAGCAGTACTTC. Its translation: CASSQFPTGMVAYEQYF. This rearrangement joins TRBV23-1 to TRBJ2-7; TRBD1 agrees at 7 bases. TRBV23-1 is treated as an ORF (open reading frame) with a function not yet certain. The CDR3 totals 17 residues. The J segment lost 2 bases and the V segment lost 1 base, leaving 11 bases of the junction unmatched.